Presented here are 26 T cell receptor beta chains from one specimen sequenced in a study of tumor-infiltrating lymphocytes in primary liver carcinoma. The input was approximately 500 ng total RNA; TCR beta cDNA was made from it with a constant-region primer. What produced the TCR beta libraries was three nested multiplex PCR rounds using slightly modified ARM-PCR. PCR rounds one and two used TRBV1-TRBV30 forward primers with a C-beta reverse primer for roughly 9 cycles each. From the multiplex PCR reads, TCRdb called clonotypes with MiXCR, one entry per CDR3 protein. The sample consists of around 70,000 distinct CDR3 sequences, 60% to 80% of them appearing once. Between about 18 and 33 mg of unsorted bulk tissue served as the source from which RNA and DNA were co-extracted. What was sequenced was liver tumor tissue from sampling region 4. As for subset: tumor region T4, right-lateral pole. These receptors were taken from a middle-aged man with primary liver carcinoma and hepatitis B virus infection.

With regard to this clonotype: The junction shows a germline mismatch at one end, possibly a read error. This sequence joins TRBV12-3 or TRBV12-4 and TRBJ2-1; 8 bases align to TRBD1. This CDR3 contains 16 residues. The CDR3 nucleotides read TGTGACAGCAGTTTGCCCGGGACAGGACTCCGGGGTGAGCAGTTCTTC. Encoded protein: CDSSLPGTGLRGEQFF.

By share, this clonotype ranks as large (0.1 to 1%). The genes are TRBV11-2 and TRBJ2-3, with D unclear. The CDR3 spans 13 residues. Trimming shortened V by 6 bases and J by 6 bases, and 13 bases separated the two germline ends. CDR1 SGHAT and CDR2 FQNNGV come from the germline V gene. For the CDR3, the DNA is TGTGCCAGCAGAAAACCCGGGTCGGATACGCAGTATTTT. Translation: CASRKPGSDTQYF.

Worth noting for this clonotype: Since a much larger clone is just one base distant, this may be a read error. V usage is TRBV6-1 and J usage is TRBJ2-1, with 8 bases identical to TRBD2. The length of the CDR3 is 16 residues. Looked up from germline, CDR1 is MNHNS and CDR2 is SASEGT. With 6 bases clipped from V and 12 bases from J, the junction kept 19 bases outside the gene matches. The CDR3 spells CASSANPGISGDVQFF. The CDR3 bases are TGTGCCAGCAGCGCTAATCCCGGGATTAGCGGGGATGTGCAGTTCTTC.

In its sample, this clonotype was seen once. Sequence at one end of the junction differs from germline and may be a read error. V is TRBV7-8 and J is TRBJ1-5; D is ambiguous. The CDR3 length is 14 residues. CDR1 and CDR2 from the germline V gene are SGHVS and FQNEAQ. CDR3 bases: TGTGCCAGCAGCTTAGATTTGGGCAATCGGCCCCAGCATTTT. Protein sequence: CASSLDLGNRPQHF.

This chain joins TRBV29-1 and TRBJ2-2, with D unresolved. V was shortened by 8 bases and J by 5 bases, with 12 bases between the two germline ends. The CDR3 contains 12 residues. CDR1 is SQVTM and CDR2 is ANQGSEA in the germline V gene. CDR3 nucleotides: TGCAGCCTTGTGGGGAATACCGGGGAGCTGTTTTTT. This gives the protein CSLVGNTGELFF.

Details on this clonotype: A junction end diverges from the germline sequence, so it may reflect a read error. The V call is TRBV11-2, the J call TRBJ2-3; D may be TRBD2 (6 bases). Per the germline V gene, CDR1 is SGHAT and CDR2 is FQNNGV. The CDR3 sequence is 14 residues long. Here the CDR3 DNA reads TGTGCCGGAGGGTCACGGGAGCCTGCAGATGCGCAGTATTTT. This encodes CAGGSREPADAQYF.

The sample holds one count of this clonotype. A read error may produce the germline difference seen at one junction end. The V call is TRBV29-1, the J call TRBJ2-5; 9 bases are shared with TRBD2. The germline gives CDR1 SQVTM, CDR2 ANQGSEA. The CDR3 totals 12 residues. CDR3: CSVRGGGEIQYF. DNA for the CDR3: TGCAGTGTGCGGGGGGGAGGAGAGATCCAGTACTTC.

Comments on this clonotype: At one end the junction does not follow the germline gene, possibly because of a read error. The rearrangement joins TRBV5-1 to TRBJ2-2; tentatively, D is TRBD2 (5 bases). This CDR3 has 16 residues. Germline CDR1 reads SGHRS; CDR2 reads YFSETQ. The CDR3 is CASSFRISENTWEPFF. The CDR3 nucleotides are TGCGCCAGCAGCTTCCGCATTAGCGAGAACACCTGGGAGCCGTTTTTT.

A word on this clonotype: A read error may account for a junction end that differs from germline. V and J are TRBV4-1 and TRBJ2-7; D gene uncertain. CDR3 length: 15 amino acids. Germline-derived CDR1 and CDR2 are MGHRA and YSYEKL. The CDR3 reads CSSSPIDEPPYERYF. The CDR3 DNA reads TGCTCCAGCAGTCCTATAGATGAACCGCCCTACGAGCGGTACTTC.

The CDR3 sequence: CASSGLPGGPVDTEAFF. The CDR3 DNA reads as TGTGCCAGCAGTGGTCTCCCAGGGGGCCCGGTTGACACTGAAGCTTTCTTT. The chain recombines TRBV25-1 with TRBJ1-1, with 8 nucleotides matching TRBD1. CDR1 MGHDK and CDR2 SYGVNS come from the germline V gene. The CDR3 is 17 residues long. The J segment lost 3 bases and the V segment lost 4 bases, leaving 13 bases of the junction unmatched.

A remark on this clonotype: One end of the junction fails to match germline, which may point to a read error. This CDR3 reads CASTGGPLYNEQFF. As DNA, the CDR3 is TGTGCTAGCACCGGGGGCCCTCTTTACAATGAGCAGTTCTTC. V is TRBV6-2 or TRBV6-3 and J is TRBJ2-1; D might be TRBD1 or TRBD2, each matching 6 bases. The CDR3 length is 14 residues. The germline V gene has CDR1 MNHEY and CDR2 SVGEGT.

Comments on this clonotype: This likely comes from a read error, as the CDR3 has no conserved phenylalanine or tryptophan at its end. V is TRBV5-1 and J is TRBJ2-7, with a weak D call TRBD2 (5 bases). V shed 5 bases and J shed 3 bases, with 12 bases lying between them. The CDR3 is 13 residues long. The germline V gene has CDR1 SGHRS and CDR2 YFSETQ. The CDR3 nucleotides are TGCGCCAGCAGGTCGGCGGGTAGCTACGAGCAGTACCTC. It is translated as CASRSAGSYEQYL.

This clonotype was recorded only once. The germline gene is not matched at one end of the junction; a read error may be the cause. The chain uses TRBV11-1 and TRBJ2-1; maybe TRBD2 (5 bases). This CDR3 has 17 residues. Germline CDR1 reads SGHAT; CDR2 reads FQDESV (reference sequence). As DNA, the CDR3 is TGTGCCAGCAGCCTGGGATTAATGGGAGAAGTTGACAATCAGCAGTTCTTC. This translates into CASSLGLMGEVDNQQFF.

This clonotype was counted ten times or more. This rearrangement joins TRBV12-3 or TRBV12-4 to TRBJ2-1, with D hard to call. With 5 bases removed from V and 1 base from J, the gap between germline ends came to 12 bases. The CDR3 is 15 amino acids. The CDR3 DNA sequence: TGTGCCAGCAGTACGCCTTCGGAGTCCTACAATGAGCAGTTCTTC. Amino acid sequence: CASSTPSESYNEQFF.

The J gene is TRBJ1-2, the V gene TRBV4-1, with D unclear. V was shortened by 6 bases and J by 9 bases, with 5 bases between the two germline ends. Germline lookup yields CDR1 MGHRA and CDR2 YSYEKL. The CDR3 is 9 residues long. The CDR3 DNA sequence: TGCGCCAGCAGACTGTGCTACACCTTC. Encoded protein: CASRLCYTF.

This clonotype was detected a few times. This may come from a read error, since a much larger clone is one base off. For the CDR3, the DNA is TGTGCCAGCACTGGAGGGGGGGGACTAACGGATTACAATGAGCAGTTCTTC. Its translation is CASTGGGGLTDYNEQFF. The chain carries TRBV28 and TRBJ2-1; D is perhaps TRBD2 (7 bases). V was pared by 7 bases and J by 4 bases, with 23 bases between. The CDR3 has 17 residues. The V gene's germline CDR1 is MDHEN and CDR2 SYDVKM.

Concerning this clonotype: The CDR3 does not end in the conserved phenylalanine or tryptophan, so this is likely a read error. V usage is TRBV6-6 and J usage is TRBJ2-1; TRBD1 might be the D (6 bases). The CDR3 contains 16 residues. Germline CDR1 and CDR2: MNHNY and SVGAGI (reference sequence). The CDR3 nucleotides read TGTGCCATCAGTTTACTTAGGGGGACCGAGGACAATGAGCAGTTCCTC. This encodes CAISLLRGTEDNEQFL.

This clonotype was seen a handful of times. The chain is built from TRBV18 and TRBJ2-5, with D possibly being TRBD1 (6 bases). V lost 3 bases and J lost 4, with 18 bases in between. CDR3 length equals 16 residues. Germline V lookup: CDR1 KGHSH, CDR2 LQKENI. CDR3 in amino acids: CASSPQDRLDGETQYF. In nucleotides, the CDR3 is TGTGCCAGCTCACCGCAAGACAGGTTGGATGGAGAGACCCAGTACTTC. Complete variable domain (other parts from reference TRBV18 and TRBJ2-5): NAGVMQNPRHLVRRRGQEARLRCSPMKGHSHVYWYRQLPEEGLKFMVYLQKENIIDESGMPKERFSAEFPKEGPSILRIQQVVRGDSAAYFCASSPQDRLDGETQYFGPGTRLLVL.

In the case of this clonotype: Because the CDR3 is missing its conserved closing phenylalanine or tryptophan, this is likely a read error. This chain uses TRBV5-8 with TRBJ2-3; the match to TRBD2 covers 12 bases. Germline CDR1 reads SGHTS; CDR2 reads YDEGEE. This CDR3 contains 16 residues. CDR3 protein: CVSSFVTSGSSNTQYL. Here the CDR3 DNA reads TGTGTCAGCAGCTTCGTGACTAGCGGGAGTAGCAATACGCAGTATCTT.

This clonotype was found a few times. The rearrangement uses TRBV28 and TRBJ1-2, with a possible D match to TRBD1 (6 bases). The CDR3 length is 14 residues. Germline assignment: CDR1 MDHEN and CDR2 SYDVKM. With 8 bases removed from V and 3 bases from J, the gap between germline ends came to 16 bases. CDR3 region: CASEYRDRDYGYTF. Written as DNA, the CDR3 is TGTGCCAGCGAATACAGGGATCGTGACTATGGCTACACCTTC.

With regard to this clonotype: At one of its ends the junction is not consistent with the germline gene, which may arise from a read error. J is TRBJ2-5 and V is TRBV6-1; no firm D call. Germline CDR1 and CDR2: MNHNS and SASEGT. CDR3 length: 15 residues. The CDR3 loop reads CASSEDGNVQETQYF. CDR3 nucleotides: TGTGCCAGCAGTGAAGATGGTAACGTCCAAGAGACCCAATACTTC.

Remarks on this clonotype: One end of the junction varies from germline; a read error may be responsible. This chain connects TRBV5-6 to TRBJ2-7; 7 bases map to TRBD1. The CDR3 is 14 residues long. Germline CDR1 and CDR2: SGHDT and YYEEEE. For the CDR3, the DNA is TGTGCCAGCACCCGGACAGGTCAACACTACAAGCAGTACTTC. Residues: CASTRTGQHYKQYF.

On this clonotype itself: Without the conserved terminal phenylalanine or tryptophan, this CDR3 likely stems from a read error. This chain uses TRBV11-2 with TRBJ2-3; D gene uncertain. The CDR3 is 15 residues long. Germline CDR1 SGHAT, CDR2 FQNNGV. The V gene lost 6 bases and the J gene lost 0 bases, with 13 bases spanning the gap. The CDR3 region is CASSSQASSTDTQYL. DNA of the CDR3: TGTGCCAGCAGTTCTCAGGCTTCTAGCACAGATACGCAGTATTTG.

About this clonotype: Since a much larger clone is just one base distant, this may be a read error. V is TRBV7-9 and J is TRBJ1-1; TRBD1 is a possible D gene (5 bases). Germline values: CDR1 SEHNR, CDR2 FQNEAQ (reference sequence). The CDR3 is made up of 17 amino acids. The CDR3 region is CTSSPPFWTDRGTEAFF. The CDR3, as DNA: TGTACCAGCAGCCCACCTTTTTGGACGGATAGGGGTACTGAAGCTTTCTTT.

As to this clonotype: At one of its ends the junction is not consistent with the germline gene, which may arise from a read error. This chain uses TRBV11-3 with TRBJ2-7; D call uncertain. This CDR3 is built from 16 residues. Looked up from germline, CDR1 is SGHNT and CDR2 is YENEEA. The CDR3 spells CTSNLRPGPYSYGQYF. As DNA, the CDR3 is TGTACCAGCAACCTCCGACCGGGTCCTTACTCCTACGGGCAGTACTTC.

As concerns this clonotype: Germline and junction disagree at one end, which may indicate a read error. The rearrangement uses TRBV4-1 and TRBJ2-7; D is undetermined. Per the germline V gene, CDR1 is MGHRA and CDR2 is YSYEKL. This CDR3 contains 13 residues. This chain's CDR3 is CASSQKEGIERYF. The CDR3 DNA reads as TGCGCCAGCAGCCAAAAAGAAGGGATCGAGCGGTACTTC.